One sample yielded the 32 T cell receptor beta chains listed below, sequenced in a study of PD-1 blockade in classical Hodgkin lymphoma. Sequenced by immunoSEQ multiplex PCR; TCRdb stores in-frame clones only, minus some. The sample includes about 15,000 clones, 90% of them seen just once. Time point given: newly diagnosed, previously untreated cHL patient sample. The sample taken for sequencing was peripheral blood mononuclear cells (PBMCs). The receptors were gathered from a human donor with classical Hodgkin lymphoma.

CDR3: CASSFQQGFGNTIYF. The CDR3 nucleotides read TGTGCCAGCAGTTTCCAACAGGGTTTTGGAAACACCATATATTTT. The V and J genes are TRBV6-5 and TRBJ1-3; D may be TRBD1 (6 bases). Between the trimmed V and J ends, which lost 4 bases and 3 bases, there was a span of 13 bases. Germline-derived CDR1 and CDR2 are MNHEY and SVGAGI. This CDR3 is 15 amino acids long.

This chain links TRBV25-1 with TRBJ1-3; D call uncertain. V gave up 1 base and J gave up 3 bases, with 10 bases separating them. The CDR3 has 15 amino acids. Germline V lookup: CDR1 MGHDK, CDR2 SYGVNS. CDR3 residues: CASSESSAVGNTIYF. The CDR3 DNA is TGTGCCAGCAGTGAATCCTCGGCAGTTGGAAACACCATATATTTT.

The gene calls are TRBV19 and TRBJ2-7; the D gene could be TRBD1 or TRBD2 (5 bases each). The ends were cut back, 4 bases at V and 11 bases at J, with 21 bases in the middle. The CDR3 sequence is 14 residues long. Germline loops: CDR1 LNHDA, CDR2 SQIVND (reference sequence). CDR3 residues: CASSKTPGPVMEYF. CDR3 nucleotide sequence: TGTGCCAGTAGTAAAACCCCGGGACCCGTGATGGAGTACTTC.

The rearrangement links TRBV7-6 to TRBJ2-1, with 10 bases aligning to TRBD2. Germline V gene lookup returns CDR1 SGHVS and CDR2 FNYEAQ. The CDR3 runs to 15 residues. V lost 7 bases to trimming and J lost 3 bases; unmatched junction nucleotides: 6. For the CDR3, the DNA is TGTGCCAGCACGACTATAGCGGGGGGCTACAATGAGCAGTTCTTC. Encoded protein: CASTTIAGGYNEQFF.

The rearrangement links TRBV6-5 to TRBJ1-5; 7 bases align to TRBD1. Losses at the gene ends were 4 bases for V and 3 bases for J; bases not matched to a gene: 9. This CDR3 is 16 amino acids long. From germline, CDR1 is MNHEY and CDR2 SVGAGI. CDR3 sequence: CASSLGRGIHNQPQHF. The CDR3 DNA reads as TGTGCCAGCAGTTTAGGCAGGGGGATTCACAATCAGCCCCAGCATTTT.

V gene TRBV7-9 combines with J gene TRBJ2-7; 11 nucleotides match TRBD2. CDR1 SEHNR and CDR2 FQNEAQ come from the germline V gene (reference sequence). The CDR3 runs to 19 residues. Trimming at V came to 5 bases and at J to 0 bases, leaving 15 bases not matched to a gene. This CDR3 is CASSPPLAGETLSSYEQYF. DNA of the CDR3: TGTGCCAGCAGCCCCCCACTAGCGGGAGAGACCCTAAGCTCCTACGAGCAGTACTTC. Full variable domain (outside the CDR3, taken from reference TRBV7-9 and TRBJ2-7): DTGVSQNPRHKITKRGQNVTFRCDPISEHNRLYWYRQTLGQGPEFLTYFQNEAQLEKSRLLSDRFSAERPKGSFSTLEIQRTEQGDSAMYLCASSPPLAGETLSSYEQYFGPGTRLTVT.

In its sample, this clone was seen once. The chain carries TRBV4-1 and TRBJ2-2; a possible D gene is TRBD2 (7 bases). The V end lost 0 bases, the J end lost 4 bases, and 12 bases lay between the germline ends. The CDR3 is 16 amino acids. Per germline, CDR1 MGHRA and CDR2 YSYEKL. CDR3 loop: CASSQDGRGVTGELFF. The CDR3 DNA follows: TGCGCCAGCAGCCAAGATGGGAGGGGGGTCACCGGGGAGCTGTTTTTT.

J is TRBJ1-5 and V is TRBV28; D is possibly TRBD1 (5 bases). The CDR3 is 14 amino acids. Germline-derived CDR1 and CDR2 are MDHEN and SYDVKM. V lost 5 bases and J lost 9, with 17 bases in between. The CDR3 loop reads CASSATGVNGPQHF. The CDR3 DNA reads as TGTGCCAGCAGTGCCACGGGGGTCAATGGGCCCCAGCATTTT.

This clone occurred a few times. The V call is TRBV6-5, the J call TRBJ2-1, with TRBD2 matching over 14 bases. Germline V gene data show CDR1 as MNHEY and CDR2 as SVGAGI. The ends lost 6 bases at V and 12 bases at J; junction bases unmatched: 4. CDR3 length equals 13 residues. CDR3 region: CASRLGLAGVQFF. CDR3 DNA: TGTGCCAGCAGACTGGGACTAGCGGGAGTGCAGTTCTTC.

The chain carries TRBV6-4 and TRBJ2-2, with 7 bases that match TRBD1. The CDR3 consists of 14 residues. CDR1 MRHNA and CDR2 SNTAGT come from the germline V gene. V lost 6 bases and J lost 3; bases outside the gene matches: 4. CDR3 sequence reads: CASRGDRDTGELFF. Here the CDR3 DNA reads TGTGCCAGCAGGGGAGACAGGGACACCGGGGAGCTGTTTTTT.

This clone was detected once. The chain employs TRBV5-4 and TRBJ2-5; no firm D call. V was cut by 5 bases and J by 2 bases, with 13 bases left in between. The CDR3 runs 14 residues. Looked up from germline, CDR1 is SGHNT and CDR2 is YYREEE (reference sequence). CDR3 DNA: TGTGCCAGCAGGCCGGGCCATGGGCAAGAGACCCAGTACTTC. The encoded protein is CASRPGHGQETQYF.

The chain employs TRBV10-3 and TRBJ2-2, with a tentative D call TRBD2 (7 bases). V was shortened by 7 bases and J by 0 bases, with 18 bases between the two germline ends. Germline-derived CDR1 and CDR2 are ENHRY and SYGVKD. The CDR3 consists of 17 residues. The CDR3: CAIKGRGGGSNTGELFF. The CDR3 nucleotides read TGTGCCATCAAGGGGAGAGGGGGAGGGTCGAACACCGGGGAGCTGTTTTTT.

The rearrangement joins TRBV25-1 to TRBJ1-3; D call uncertain. The germline gives CDR1 MGHDK, CDR2 SYGVNS. This CDR3 is built from 13 residues. V shed 2 bases and J shed 1 base, with 3 bases lying between them. The CDR3 DNA reads TGTGCCAGCAGTGAACGGTCTGGAAACACCATATATTTT. Translated, it gives CASSERSGNTIYF.

This clone was counted between two and nine times. The chain links TRBV7-9 to TRBJ1-2; tentatively, D is TRBD1 (5 bases). The germline gives CDR1 SEHNR, CDR2 FQNEAQ (reference sequence). CDR3 length: 14 residues. The V and J ends lost 5 bases and 4 bases respectively, with 14 bases between them. The CDR3 sequence is CASSVGAAFYGYTF. In DNA form, the CDR3 reads TGTGCCAGCAGCGTCGGGGCAGCCTTCTATGGCTACACCTTC.

This clone has just one count. V gene TRBV4-1 combines with J gene TRBJ2-1; TRBD2 might be the D (6 bases). With 4 bases removed from V and 1 base from J, the gap between germline ends came to 8 bases. The CDR3 extends over 14 amino acids. Germline CDR1 and CDR2: MGHRA and YSYEKL. CDR3 residues: CASSLGGSYNEQFF. The CDR3 DNA reads as TGCGCCAGCAGCCTGGGAGGATCCTACAATGAGCAGTTCTTC.

This clone occurred a few times. The V gene is TRBV7-3, the J gene TRBJ2-3; no definite D call. CDR1 and CDR2 (germline): SGHTA, FQGTGA. This CDR3 has 13 residues. With 8 bases removed from V and 2 bases from J, the gap between germline ends came to 11 bases. The CDR3 spells CASGPGATDTQYF. The CDR3 nucleotides read TGTGCCAGCGGGCCCGGCGCCACAGATACGCAGTATTTT.

This clone came up once. This sequence joins TRBV5-6 and TRBJ1-5, with TRBD1 matching 9 bases. Germline V gene data show CDR1 as SGHDT and CDR2 as YYEEEE. The CDR3 has 16 amino acids. Trimming at V came to 0 bases and at J to 6 bases, leaving 7 bases not matched to a gene. In DNA form, the CDR3 reads TGTGCCAGCAGCTTGGCCGGGACAGGGATCGGTCAGCCCCAGCATTTT. Translated, it gives CASSLAGTGIGQPQHF.

This clone has just a few counts. This chain links TRBV14 with TRBJ2-7; D remains ambiguous. The CDR3 contains 14 residues. Germline values: CDR1 SGHDN, CDR2 FVKESK. V was shortened by 5 bases and J by 0 bases, with 11 bases between the two germline ends. CDR3 sequence reads: CASSTTLGSYEQYF. Here the CDR3 DNA reads TGTGCCAGCAGCACTACTCTTGGCTCCTACGAGCAGTACTTC.

The V and J genes are TRBV7-9 and TRBJ2-1; tentative D call: TRBD1 (7 bases). V lost 5 bases and J lost 0, with 20 bases in between. The germline CDR1 and CDR2 sequences are SEHNR and FQNEAQ (reference sequence). CDR3 length: 18 amino acids. The CDR3 coding sequence is TGTGCCAGCAGCCCAAGGGGGGAAGGGGGCGCCTCCTACAATGAGCAGTTCTTC. This codes for CASSPRGEGGASYNEQFF.

The rearrangement joins TRBV28 to TRBJ2-1; 10 bases are shared with TRBD2. V was pared by 4 bases and J by 7 bases, with 10 bases of the junction left unmatched. The CDR3 totals 16 residues. Germline CDR1 is MDHEN and CDR2 is SYDVKM. The CDR3 DNA follows: TGTGCCAGCAGTTCGTACCCGGGACTAGCGATTAATGAGCAGTTCTTC. It translates to CASSSYPGLAINEQFF.

The chain recombines TRBV6-5 with TRBJ1-2; 9 bases are shared with TRBD1. J lost 7 bases, V lost 8 bases, and 11 bases had no gene match. CDR3 size: 14 residues. Germline V CDR1 and CDR2: MNHEY, SVGAGI. CDR3 residues: CASARTGEIFGYTF. The CDR3 region has the DNA TGTGCCAGCGCCAGGACAGGGGAAATCTTTGGCTACACCTTC.

A few counts support this clone. CDR3 sequence (DNA): TGTGCCAGCAGCTCGCCTAGCGGGGGCCTCCACAATGAGCAGTTCTTC. The encoded protein is CASSSPSGGLHNEQFF. J is TRBJ2-1 and V is TRBV5-4; 10 bases are shared with TRBD2. V gave up 3 bases and J gave up 5 bases; unmatched junction bases: 8. The CDR3 runs 16 residues. In germline, CDR1 is SGHNT, CDR2 YYREEE (reference sequence).

The chain has TRBV7-9 and TRBJ1-1, with 9 bases matching TRBD1. V trimming: 1 base; J trimming: 7 bases; junction bases outside the gene matches: 10. The CDR3 has 16 residues. Per germline, CDR1 SEHNR and CDR2 FQNEAQ (reference sequence). The CDR3 spells CASSLERSDRGLEAFF. CDR3 DNA: TGTGCCAGCAGCTTAGAGAGATCGGACAGGGGACTTGAAGCTTTCTTT.

This clone is medium-sized. The gene calls are TRBV28 and TRBJ1-5; no clear D gene. Trimming stripped 8 bases from V and 6 bases from J, with 8 bases between. The germline gives CDR1 MDHEN, CDR2 SYDVKM. This CDR3 contains 11 residues. The CDR3 DNA sequence: TGTGCCAGCGGTAGTAGTCAGCCCCAGCATTTT. Protein sequence: CASGSSQPQHF.

The rearrangement uses TRBV7-9 and TRBJ1-1; perhaps TRBD1 as D (5 bases). In germline, CDR1 is SEHNR, CDR2 FQNEAQ (reference sequence). The CDR3 totals 14 residues. V dropped 1 base and J dropped 7 bases, with 13 bases sitting between them. Here the CDR3 reads CASSLDAVGDEAFF. CDR3 DNA: TGTGCCAGCAGCTTAGACGCGGTAGGGGATGAAGCTTTCTTT.

The gene calls are TRBV7-3 and TRBJ2-1; D may match TRBD1 or TRBD2 (6 bases each). Germline V gives CDR1 SGHTA, CDR2 FQGTGA. V was clipped by 2 bases and J by 12 bases, with 14 bases between them. The CDR3 loop spans 13 amino acids. The CDR3 nucleotides are TGTGCCAGCAGCTTATCAGGGGAGGCGCGGCAGTTCTTC. Its translation is CASSLSGEARQFF.

The chain's CDR3 is CASSYHPQGYLVYTF. The CDR3 DNA reads as TGTGCCAGCAGTTACCACCCTCAGGGGTATCTTGTCTACACCTTC. The chain couples TRBV6-5 to TRBJ1-2, with a tentative D call TRBD1 (6 bases). The CDR3 has 15 amino acids. V was cut by 2 bases and J by 10 bases, with 20 bases left in between. Looked up from germline, CDR1 is MNHEY and CDR2 is SVGAGI.

This clone was seen a handful of times. This rearrangement joins TRBV6-1 to TRBJ2-7; TRBD1 might be the D (5 bases). The CDR3 totals 15 residues. Germline V gene lookup returns CDR1 MNHNS and CDR2 SASEGT. V was clipped by 1 base and J by 3 bases, with 13 bases between them. For the CDR3, the DNA is TGTGCCAGCAGTGAAGTCATAGGGGCAGGCTACGAGCAGTACTTC. Encoded protein: CASSEVIGAGYEQYF.

This rearrangement joins TRBV6-1 to TRBJ2-7; the match to TRBD2 covers 7 bases. The J segment lost 6 bases and the V segment lost 8 bases, leaving 13 bases of the junction unmatched. CDR1 is MNHNS and CDR2 is SASEGT in the germline V gene. The CDR3 has 14 amino acids. CDR3 bases: TGTGCCAGCGCCCAGGCGGGAGAAGGGCTCGAGCAGTACTTC. Protein product: CASAQAGEGLEQYF.

The rearrangement joins TRBV5-1 to TRBJ1-5, with D maybe TRBD1 (6 bases). The CDR3 extends over 14 amino acids. Between the trimmed V and J ends, which lost 2 bases and 4 bases, there was a span of 10 bases. Germline V lookup: CDR1 SGHRS, CDR2 YFSETQ. CDR3 nucleotide sequence: TGCGCCAGCAGCTTCGGGGGCGAAAATCAGCCCCAGCATTTT. Translation gives CASSFGGENQPQHF.

As concerns this clone: This sample includes further DNA sequences coding for the same CDR3. The chain carries TRBV30 and TRBJ2-1; D is unresolved. The CDR3 is 16 amino acids. Germline V gene sequence: CDR1 GTSNPN, CDR2 SVGIG (reference sequence). V was trimmed by 0 bases and J by 0 bases, leaving 12 bases between them. The CDR3 bases are TGTGCCTGGAGTGTAAGATCAGCCCACTCCTACAATGAGCAGTTCTTC. It translates to CAWSVRSAHSYNEQFF.

The chain has TRBV11-2 and TRBJ2-4; possibly TRBD2 for D (5 bases). Germline CDR1 reads SGHAT; CDR2 reads FQNNGV. V was shortened by 4 bases and J by 11 bases, with 9 bases between the two germline ends. The CDR3 length is 11 residues. CDR3 amino acids: CASSSGVLQYF. The CDR3 DNA follows: TGTGCCAGCAGCTCCGGGGTTCTTCAGTACTTC.